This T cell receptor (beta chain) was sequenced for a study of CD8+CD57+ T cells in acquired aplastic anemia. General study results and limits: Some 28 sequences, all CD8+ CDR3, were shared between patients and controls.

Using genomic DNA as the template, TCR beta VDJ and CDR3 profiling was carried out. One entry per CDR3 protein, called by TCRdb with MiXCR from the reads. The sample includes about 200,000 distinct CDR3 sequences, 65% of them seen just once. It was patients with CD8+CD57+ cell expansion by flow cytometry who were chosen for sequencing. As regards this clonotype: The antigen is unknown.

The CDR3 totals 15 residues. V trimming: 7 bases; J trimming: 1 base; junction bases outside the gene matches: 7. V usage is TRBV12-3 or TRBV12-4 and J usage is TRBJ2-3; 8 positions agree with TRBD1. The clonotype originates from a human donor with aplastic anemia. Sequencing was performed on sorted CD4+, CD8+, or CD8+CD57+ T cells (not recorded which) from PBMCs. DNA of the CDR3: TGTGCCAGCAACCCCGACAGGGGCCGCACAGATACGCAGTATTTT. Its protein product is CASNPDRGRTDTQYF.